The sequence of this T cell receptor beta chain was determined in a study of CD8+ T cells in alopecia areata. The sample holds one count of this clone. Treatment indicated: oral pan-JAK inhibitor, 5-10 mg twice daily. PBMCs provided sorted CD4+ and CD8+ T cells. The authors extracted RNA and reverse transcribed it into cDNA as the sequencing template. Profiling relied on immunoSEQ multiplex PCR, and the TCRdb table lists in-frame clones only, not all of them. The data contain tens of thousands of clones, 40% to 55% of them singletons. Sequenced here: CD8+ T cells sorted from blood, sampled between weeks 36 and 40, from a patient treated with tofacitinib. The receptor was derived from a human donor with alopecia areata.

CDR3 coding DNA: TGCGCCAGCAGCGAAATACCCGGGACTAGCGGAGGGAATGAGCAGTTCTTC. Residues: CASSEIPGTSGGNEQFF. J is TRBJ2-1 and V is TRBV5-1; 11 bases match TRBD2. J was trimmed by 7 bases and V by 4 bases; bases with no gene match: 13. This CDR3 is built from 17 residues. The germline gives CDR1 SGHRS, CDR2 YFSETQ.